These 15 T cell receptor beta chains were sequenced from one sample in a study of radiation and T cells in renal cell carcinoma. Time point here: baseline pretreatment blood. Sample treatment: 15 Gy SBRT to primary tumor, nephrectomy 4 weeks later. TCRdb keeps only in-frame clones here, not all; method: immunoSEQ multiplex PCR. This table has 150,000 or so clones, approximately 91% appearing once. The sample here was blood, taken from a patient whose treatment included radiotherapy and nephrectomy. These TCRs come from a woman aged 45 to 65 with renal cell carcinoma.

The J gene is TRBJ2-1, the V gene TRBV19; TRBD1 might be the D (5 bases). Germline-derived CDR1 and CDR2 are LNHDA and SQIVND (reference sequence). Trimming left V 1 base short and J 7 bases short, with 11 bases between. This CDR3 region has 14 residues. CDR3 nucleotide sequence: TGTGCCAGTAGTATAGTTGAGGCAGGGAATGAGCAGTTCTTC. This translates into CASSIVEAGNEQFF.

The chain employs TRBV18 and TRBJ2-1; the D gene is possibly TRBD2 (5 bases). The CDR3 covers 14 residues. Trimming left V 4 bases short and J 5 bases short, with 12 bases between. Germline CDR1 reads KGHSH; CDR2 reads LQKENI. The CDR3 coding sequence is TGTGCCAGCTCACGGGAGACCCTCAACAATGAGCAGTTCTTC. Translation gives CASSRETLNNEQFF.

The gene calls are TRBV7-9 and TRBJ1-4; D gene uncertain. Trimming left V 1 base short and J 15 bases short, with 15 bases between. The germline V gene has CDR1 SEHNR and CDR2 FQNEAQ (reference sequence). This CDR3 region has 13 residues. The CDR3 DNA reads as TGTGCCAGCAGCTTAGGATGGGCAGAACCTATGTTTTTT. It specifies CASSLGWAEPMFF.

This clone occurred once. This sequence joins TRBV7-8 and TRBJ1-1; D might be TRBD1 (5 bases). There are 15 residues in the CDR3. Germline V gives CDR1 SGHVS, CDR2 FQNEAQ. Trimming removed 6 bases from V and 1 base from J, with 15 bases in between. CDR3 residues: CASRRRQSSNTEAFF. CDR3 sequence (DNA): TGTGCCAGCAGAAGAAGACAGAGTTCGAACACTGAAGCTTTCTTT.

This chain connects TRBV7-2 to TRBJ2-6; D is undetermined. The CDR3 extends over 13 amino acids. V was trimmed by 7 bases and J by 2 bases, leaving 6 bases between them. Germline V gives CDR1 SGHTA, CDR2 FQGNSA. CDR3 nucleotides: TGTGCCAGCACCCCTCCTGGGGCCAACGTCCTGACTTTC. The encoded protein is CASTPPGANVLTF.

This rearrangement joins TRBV28 to TRBJ1-6; 9 bases fit TRBD1. In germline, CDR1 is MDHEN, CDR2 SYDVKM. CDR3 length equals 15 residues. V trimming: 6 bases; J trimming: 6 bases; junction bases outside the gene matches: 6. The CDR3 sequence: CASRRGTGPNSPLHF. The DNA of the CDR3 is TGTGCCAGCAGGCGGGGGACAGGGCCTAATTCACCCCTCCACTTT.

The CDR3 DNA reads TGTGCCAGCAGCGTAGGGGGAGGGGGCCTGAATGAGCAGTTCTTC. Its protein product is CASSVGGGGLNEQFF. The genes are TRBV9 and TRBJ2-1, with D possibly being TRBD1 or TRBD2 (7 bases each). Germline CDR1 reads SGDLS; CDR2 reads YYNGEE. V lost 0 bases and J 7 bases, leaving 14 bases between the germline ends. The CDR3 runs to 15 residues.

The genes are TRBV10-1 and TRBJ2-1; 7 nucleotides agree with TRBD1. CDR3 length equals 13 residues. Germline CDR1 WNHNN, CDR2 SYGVQD (reference sequence). V dropped 5 bases and J dropped 5; count of bases not matched to a gene: 3. CDR3 in amino acids: CASSWGQHNEQFF. The CDR3 DNA reads TGCGCCAGCAGTTGGGGACAGCACAATGAGCAGTTCTTC.

This chain connects TRBV12-1 to TRBJ2-3; the table's TRBD2 call for D was not verified on the DNA. TRBV12-1 is classified as a pseudogene. The CDR3 sequence is 16 residues long. The CDR3 DNA sequence: TGTGCCAGTACACGTGGTCCGAGGGCTAGCACAGATACGCAGTATTTT. It encodes CASTRGPRASTDTQYF.

V usage is TRBV2 and J usage is TRBJ2-7; 9 nucleotides agree with TRBD1. Germline CDR1 is SNHLY and CDR2 is FYNNEI. The CDR3 sequence is 15 residues long. With V trimmed by 1 base and J by 5 bases, 6 bases remained unmatched. CDR3 DNA: TGTGCCAGCAGTGAAGAGGGACAGGGCTTCGACGAGCAGTACTTC. This encodes CASSEEGQGFDEQYF.

The genes are TRBV10-3 and TRBJ2-5, with 8 bases identical to TRBD2. The CDR3 sequence is 15 residues long. The ends lost 4 bases at V and 2 bases at J; junction bases unmatched: 6. Germline V gene data show CDR1 as ENHRY and CDR2 as SYGVKD. CDR3 sequence (DNA): TGTGCCATCAGTGGGTCCGGCGGGGGGCAAGAGACCCAGTACTTC. Its protein product is CAISGSGGGQETQYF.

This rearrangement joins TRBV6-1 to TRBJ1-2; no firm D call. Looked up from germline, CDR1 is MNHNS and CDR2 is SASEGT. The CDR3 extends over 15 amino acids. Trimming shortened V by 2 bases and J by 3 bases, and 13 bases separated the two germline ends. Here the CDR3 DNA reads TGTGCCAGCAGTGAAAATCATAACGGTTACTATGGCTACACCTTC. It is translated as CASSENHNGYYGYTF.

J is TRBJ1-1 and V is TRBV7-9; unclear D gene. CDR3 length equals 14 residues. The V and J ends lost 5 bases and 1 base respectively, with 11 bases between them. Germline V lookup: CDR1 SEHNR, CDR2 FQNEAQ (reference sequence). The CDR3 DNA reads as TGTGCCAGCAGCCTCCGTACGGAGAACACTGAAGCTTTCTTT. This translates into CASSLRTENTEAFF. Filled out from reference TRBV7-9 and TRBJ1-1, the complete variable domain reads DTGVSQNPRHKITKRGQNVTFRCDPISEHNRLYWYRQTLGQGPEFLTYFQNEAQLEKSRLLSDRFSAERPKGSFSTLEIQRTEQGDSAMYLCASSLRTENTEAFFGQGTRLTVV.

The chain has TRBV5-5 and TRBJ2-7; no clear D gene. CDR1 is SGHKS, CDR2 YYEKEE, per germline (reference sequence). The germline V and J ends were trimmed by 4 bases and 0 bases, with 5 bases remaining between them. This CDR3 contains 12 residues. The CDR3 loop reads CASSLSSYEQYF. CDR3 sequence (DNA): TGTGCCAGCAGCCTGAGCTCCTACGAGCAGTACTTC.

The CDR3 is CASGTTGYGYTF. The CDR3 DNA reads as TGTGCCAGTGGCACGACAGGCTATGGCTACACCTTC. The chain couples TRBV19 to TRBJ1-2; possibly TRBD1 for D (6 bases). The CDR3 has 12 amino acids. Germline CDR1 is LNHDA and CDR2 is SQIVND (reference sequence). V was clipped by 8 bases and J by 4 bases, with 11 bases between them.